This TCR beta chain was recovered during a study of T cells in Graves' hyperthyroidism and ophthalmopathy (dated by TCRdb to the late 2010s). A note on the overall study: Peripheral blood was collected at initial diagnosis, before any treatment. To identify TCR V-J signatures that set the groups apart, the researchers used a discovery cohort of roughly 100 patients, made up of roughly 45 with Graves' ophthalmopathy and some 56 with stable Graves' hyperthyroidism. Prospective prediction of ophthalmopathy was tested in an independent validation cohort of 18 hyperthyroidism patients and approximately 17 patients who later progressed to ophthalmopathy. The 95 to 100 discovery patients were divided at random into training and test sets in a 7:3 ratio. Thyroid tissue and blood T-cell repertoires from six or seven Graves' hyperthyroidism patients were also compared in the study. After blood sampling, hyperthyroidism patients were treated with methimazole at a starting dose of 30 mg daily, and ophthalmopathy patients were treated with high-dose intravenous methylprednisolone. According to the paper, TCR Vbeta CDR3 sequencing was carried out on 135 peripheral blood samples, which came from 40 to 45 ophthalmopathy, around 74 hyperthyroidism and roughly 17 progressor patients.

V gives up 4 bases and J gives up 3 bases, and the segment between their germline ends measures 10 bases. The CDR3 sequence holds 12 residues, the cysteine and phenylalanine included. Kept here is only the CDR3 DNA, which spans 36 bases and is read in frame from base 1. Via the germline V gene, CDR1 is SQVTM and CDR2 ANQGSEA. Ophthalmopathy patients had moderately to severely active disease, Clinical Activity Score of at least 3, NOSPECS grade of at least 4, and duration under 3 months. The study excluded patients with uncontrolled infections, other autoimmune diseases, pregnancy or lactation. Clinical symptoms, serum thyroxine and TRAb, thyroid ultrasound, and orbital computed tomography formed the basis for the diagnoses. PBMCs were separated from 8 to 10 ml of fresh peripheral blood using Ficoll-Paque density gradient centrifugation. Total RNA was extracted with Trizol reagent, and quality was checked on an Agilent 2100 Bioanalyzer.

Amplification of TCR beta CDR3 regions was carried out from RNA transcripts. The TCR CDR3 was subjected to a first round of RT-PCR using the HTBI primer set and the Qiagen OneStep RT-PCR kit. The libraries were constructed in a second round of multiplex PCR and then size-selected and purified. Paired-end sequencing of the libraries was performed with 100 bp reads on an Illumina HiSeq2000. In the source study's methods: SOAPnuke was used to process the raw data, with reads discarded if the reads contained adapters or uncalled bases, had a mean Phred below 15, or lacked an exact constant-primer or identifier match. High-quality paired reads were merged with COPE v1.2.5, and unique nucleotide sequences were defined as clonotypes. Clonotypes were aligned to IMGT TRBV, TRBD and TRBJ reference segments using MiTCR v1.1. The analysis was restricted to V-J combinations with a frequency above 0.0001, which together covered roughly 99% of the repertoires. A TCS score was defined as the ratio between F50 (clonal expansion) and ExV (chaos), using BLOSUM62-based TCRdist between CDR3 peptides within each V-J. Welch's t-statistics and random forest reduced around 520 V-J features to fewer than 15, which were used in a naive Bayes classifier (R e1071). The similarity between thyroid and blood repertoires was quantified using the Morisita-Horn index. TCRdb handled the public reads itself, with Q25 trimming in fastp and clone calling in MiXCR, and kept productive beta chains. Each record represents a unique CDR3 protein, reported with the most common genes and DNA among its rows. The V and J calls, along with clone size, are taken from TCRdb and not from the paper's own processing. For this sample there are 640,000 or so distinct CDR3 sequences; approximately 15% appear just once. 3.5% to 4.5% of the sample comes from the top ten.

This clonotype was seen repeatedly, ten times or more. The clone's antigen remains unknown. One base away there is no much larger clone; base qualities are not given. The research as a whole found: Ophthalmopathy was separated from stable hyperthyroidism by a 13 V-J signature model, with approximately 85% sensitivity and 81% to 83% specificity obtained in cross-validation and 80%/75% obtained in testing. In validation, progression to ophthalmopathy was predicted by the model with around 70% sensitivity and around 76% specificity, a median of approximately 7.1 months before onset. Sample size was not statistically predetermined, and blinding of investigators to group allocation was not performed. Most expanded thyroid clonotypes (frequency above 0.001) were also detected in blood, suggesting blood repertoires may reflect thyroid immune responses.

The sequenced material came from blood. The source is a woman aged 40 to 49 with Graves' ophthalmopathy. The chain was built from TRBV29-1 and TRBJ2-7, with the identity of the D gene unclear. The nucleotide sequence reads as follows: TGCAGCGTTGCGAGCCAGAGCTACGAGCAGTACTTC. It is translated as CSVASQSYEQYF.